This TCR beta chain stems from a study of early stage breast cancer tumors. In the study overall: Most invasive tumors, twelve of 16, were ER+/PR+/HER2-. Overall study findings and caveats: Tumors had roughly 2.5-fold higher T cell density and higher clonality than adjacent normal breast tissue. Most shared enriched TCRB sequences were commonly generated ones.

On this clone: Its antigen is currently unknown.

CDR3 length: 16 amino acids. Germline-derived CDR1 and CDR2 are SGHRS and YFSETQ. V dropped 2 bases and J dropped 4 bases, with 18 bases sitting between them. The table came from immunoSEQ multiplex PCR; TCRdb's copy has only in-frame clones and leaves some out. The sample carries some 20,000 clones, more than 70% recorded once. Sequences were obtained from blood. J is TRBJ2-5 and V is TRBV5-1, with D tentatively TRBD2 (5 bases). The sequence derives from a person aged 65 to 85 with breast cancer. CDR3 sequence reads: CASSLSGQVVRETQYF. For the CDR3, the DNA is TGCGCCAGCAGCTTAAGCGGTCAGGTTGTAAGAGAGACCCAGTACTTC. The full variable domain, its missing parts supplied by reference TRBV5-1 and TRBJ2-5, is KAGVTQTPRYLIKTRGQQVTLSCSPISGHRSVSWYQQTPGQGLQFLFEYFSETQRNKGNFPGRFSGRQFSNSRSEMNVSTLELGDSALYLCASSLSGQVVRETQYFGPGTRLLVL.